The 26 T cell receptor beta chains given below trace back to one sample, sequenced in a study of tumor-infiltrating lymphocytes in localized non-small cell lung cancer (dated by TCRdb to the early 2020s). The library was produced with the immunoSEQ multiplex PCR assay. TCRdb obtained this table from immuneACCESS and retained in-frame rearrangements with V and J assigned. These tables miss some clones; where compared with another copy, unresolved V genes account for less than half of the shortfall, and the remainder is unexplained. The sample has under 15,000 clones on record, over 80% of them singletons. Roughly 12% of the sample rests with the top ten. Sequencing input: lung tumor tissue. These receptor sequences come from a human donor with non-small cell lung cancer.

The chain links TRBV27 to TRBJ2-7, with 7 bases fitting TRBD2. The CDR3 sequence is 14 residues long. V lost 0 bases and J lost 3; bases outside the gene matches: 2. Per the germline V gene, CDR1 is MNHEY and CDR2 is SMNVEV (reference sequence). CDR3 in DNA: TGTGCCAGCAGTTTATCTCGCGGGAGCTACGAGCAGTACTTC. Translation gives CASSLSRGSYEQYF.

The chain carries TRBV9 and TRBJ2-2; D remains ambiguous. CDR3 length: 12 residues. Germline values: CDR1 SGDLS, CDR2 YYNGEE. V dropped 3 bases and J dropped 3 bases, with 3 bases sitting between them. The CDR3 region has the DNA TGTGCCAGCAGCGATGACACCGGGGAGCTGTTTTTT. Its translation: CASSDDTGELFF. Using reference TRBV9 and TRBJ2-2 for the parts outside the CDR3, the full variable domain is DSGVTQTPKHLITATGQRVTLRCSPRSGDLSVYWYQQSLDQGLQFLIQYYNGEERAKGNILERFSAQQFPDLHSELNLSSLELGDSALYFCASSDDTGELFFGEGSRLTVL.

This sequence joins TRBV27 and TRBJ1-5; 8 bases agree with TRBD1. Trimming removed 4 bases from V and 7 bases from J; junction bases left unmatched: 9. Germline V gene sequence: CDR1 MNHEY, CDR2 SMNVEV (reference sequence). The CDR3 extends over 15 amino acids. The CDR3 bases are TGTGCCAGCAGTTCCTCGACAGGGGAGGACCAGCCCCAGCATTTT. Translating it yields CASSSSTGEDQPQHF.

V is TRBV23-1 and J is TRBJ2-7, with 7 positions matching TRBD1. Being an ORF, TRBV23-1 has a function that is uncertain. This CDR3 spans 17 amino acids. The V gene end was trimmed by 1 base and the J gene end by 0 bases; junction bases not matched to a gene: 9. Here the CDR3 reads CASSQWDPGQSSYEQYF. CDR3 in DNA: TGCGCCAGCAGTCAATGGGATCCGGGACAGAGCTCCTACGAGCAGTACTTC.

This clone was seen a few times. V usage is TRBV5-1 and J usage is TRBJ1-1, with D perhaps TRBD1 (5 bases). V was trimmed by 7 bases and J by 1 base, leaving 14 bases between them. The germline V gene has CDR1 SGHRS and CDR2 YFSETQ. CDR3 size: 14 residues. The CDR3 sequence: CASQKLGENTEAFF. The CDR3 coding sequence is TGCGCCAGCCAAAAATTGGGGGAGAACACTGAAGCTTTCTTT. Drawing the rest from reference TRBV5-1 and TRBJ1-1, the complete variable domain is KAGVTQTPRYLIKTRGQQVTLSCSPISGHRSVSWYQQTPGQGLQFLFEYFSETQRNKGNFPGRFSGRQFSNSRSEMNVSTLELGDSALYLCASQKLGENTEAFFGQGTRLTVV.

In its sample, this clone was seen a few times. The CDR3 DNA sequence: TGTGCCAGCAGCCAACAGGGGAACACTGAAGCTTTCTTT. It codes for CASSQQGNTEAFF. V and J are TRBV7-6 and TRBJ1-1; possibly TRBD1 for D (6 bases). Germline values: CDR1 SGHVS, CDR2 FNYEAQ. The CDR3 contains 13 residues. Trimming stripped 5 bases from V and 1 base from J, with 8 bases between.

The genes are TRBV6-5 and TRBJ1-5; D not resolved. Trimming removed 6 bases at V and 0 bases at J, with 12 bases between. The CDR3 covers 15 residues. Germline loops: CDR1 MNHEY, CDR2 SVGAGI. CDR3 sequence (DNA): TGTGCCAGCAGCCTCAGTAAACATAGCAATCAGCCCCAGCATTTT. Translation: CASSLSKHSNQPQHF.

This clone was detected a few times. V gene TRBV29-1 combines with J gene TRBJ1-4, with a tentative D call TRBD1 (5 bases). V shed 7 bases and J shed 2 bases, with 14 bases lying between them. The germline V gene has CDR1 SQVTM and CDR2 ANQGSEA. This CDR3 has 14 residues. CDR3 amino acids: CSASSGGTNEKLFF. CDR3 DNA: TGCAGCGCCTCATCTGGGGGTACTAATGAAAAACTGTTTTTT.

This chain uses TRBV7-2 with TRBJ1-6; no reliable D call. Germline V lookup: CDR1 SGHTA, CDR2 FQGNSA. The CDR3 length is 15 residues. Trimming removed 3 bases at V and 8 bases at J, with 14 bases between. The CDR3 is CASSFISRTYSPLHF. The CDR3 bases are TGTGCCAGCAGCTTCATCAGTCGGACCTATTCACCCCTCCACTTT.

The rearrangement links TRBV7-8 to TRBJ1-1, with D hard to call. Germline V CDR1 and CDR2: SGHVS, FQNEAQ. Trimming took 3 bases from V and 4 from J, leaving 9 bases between them. This CDR3 region has 13 residues. The CDR3 sequence is CASSFGSATEAFF. The CDR3 DNA sequence: TGTGCCAGCAGCTTTGGTTCCGCCACTGAAGCTTTCTTT. Filled out from reference TRBV7-8 and TRBJ1-1, the complete variable domain reads GAGVSQSPRYKVAKRGQDVALRCDPISGHVSLFWYQQALGQGPEFLTYFQNEAQLDKSGLPSDRFFAERPEGSVSTLKIQRTQQEDSAVYLCASSFGSATEAFFGQGTRLTVV.

J is TRBJ1-1 and V is TRBV5-4, with a weak D call TRBD1 (5 bases). The CDR3 covers 14 residues. V lost 1 base and J 0 bases, leaving 7 bases between the germline ends. Germline V CDR1 and CDR2: SGHNT, YYREEE (reference sequence). Here the CDR3 DNA reads TGTGCCAGCAGCTTGAGACAGATGAACACTGAAGCTTTCTTT. It yields the protein CASSLRQMNTEAFF.

V gene TRBV6-1 combines with J gene TRBJ1-1, with a possible D match to TRBD1 (6 bases). This CDR3 contains 15 residues. Germline V gene data show CDR1 as MNHNS and CDR2 as SASEGT. Trimming pared 5 bases from V and 3 bases from J, leaving 16 bases between. CDR3 coding DNA: TGTGCCAGCAGTCCAGGGGAGCAATGGCACACTGAAGCTTTCTTT. Translation: CASSPGEQWHTEAFF.

The chain joins TRBV10-3 to TRBJ1-6; D may be TRBD1 (6 bases). This CDR3 region has 16 residues. The germline CDR1 and CDR2 sequences are ENHRY and SYGVKD. The V and J ends lost 0 bases and 4 bases respectively, with 10 bases between them. The CDR3 region has the DNA TGTGCCATCAGTGAGTCGTACAGGGAATATAATTCACCCCTCCACTTT. Translating gives CAISESYREYNSPLHF.

The rearrangement links TRBV14 to TRBJ1-1, with TRBD1 matching 7 bases. Per the germline V gene, CDR1 is SGHDN and CDR2 is FVKESK. The CDR3 is made up of 13 amino acids. V lost 4 bases, J lost 3 bases, and 2 bases stayed unmatched. CDR3 bases: TGTGCCAGCAGCCGACAGGGATACACTGAAGCTTTCTTT. Residues: CASSRQGYTEAFF.

The V gene is TRBV9, the J gene TRBJ1-3, with no clear D. The CDR3 has 14 amino acids. Between the trimmed V and J ends, which lost 0 bases and 4 bases, there was a span of 8 bases. Germline CDR1 SGDLS, CDR2 YYNGEE. CDR3 bases: TGTGCCAGCAGCGTAGCGGGGTGGGGAAACACCATATATTTT. This translates into CASSVAGWGNTIYF.

This clone is judged large. The chain employs TRBV5-6 and TRBJ1-4; D is undetermined. Germline CDR1 is SGHDT and CDR2 is YYEEEE. Trimming left V 2 bases short and J 7 bases short, with 3 bases between. CDR3 length equals 11 residues. The CDR3 sequence: CASSFGEKLFF. The DNA for the CDR3 is TGTGCCAGCAGCTTTGGTGAAAAACTGTTTTTT.

This clone occurred a few times. The chain is built from TRBV9 and TRBJ2-7, with a possible D match to TRBD1 (6 bases). Trimming shortened V by 4 bases and J by 1 base, and 15 bases separated the two germline ends. Per germline, CDR1 SGDLS and CDR2 YYNGEE. The CDR3 contains 15 residues. The CDR3 region is CASSLRDTVSYEQYF. CDR3 in DNA: TGTGCCAGCAGCCTTCGGGACACCGTTTCCTACGAGCAGTACTTC.

This clone appeared a single time. The chain uses TRBV9 and TRBJ1-3; D is undetermined. Germline assignment: CDR1 SGDLS and CDR2 YYNGEE. The CDR3 has 14 residues. With 2 bases removed from V and 0 bases from J, the gap between germline ends came to 6 bases. The CDR3 is CASSVSSSGNTIYF. CDR3 DNA: TGTGCCAGCAGCGTTTCATCCTCTGGAAACACCATATATTTT.

The rearrangement links TRBV19 to TRBJ1-5; 10 bases agree with TRBD1. CDR1 and CDR2 (germline): LNHDA, SQIVND (reference sequence). CDR3 length equals 13 residues. With 5 bases clipped from V and 15 bases from J, the junction kept 10 bases outside the gene matches. The DNA for the CDR3 is TGTGCCAGTAGTCTAGTCCCGGGACAGGGGCTGCATTTT. As protein: CASSLVPGQGLHF.

This chain links TRBV29-1 with TRBJ2-5; TRBD1 aligns across 8 bases. After removal of 3 bases from V and 11 bases from J, the junction contained 11 bases not matched to a gene. CDR1 and CDR2 from the germline V gene are SQVTM and ANQGSEA. The CDR3 runs 13 residues. The CDR3 sequence is CSVDTTGESRQYF. The CDR3 DNA follows: TGCAGCGTTGACACGACAGGGGAAAGCCGGCAGTACTTC.

The genes are TRBV6-5 and TRBJ1-2; TRBD1 aligns across 8 bases. The J segment lost 6 bases and the V segment lost 5 bases, leaving 8 bases of the junction unmatched. Germline loops: CDR1 MNHEY, CDR2 SVGAGI. The CDR3 contains 14 residues. The CDR3 DNA reads as TGTGCCAGCAGTCAGGGACAGGCTCTGAATGGCTACACCTTC. This gives the protein CASSQGQALNGYTF.

V and J are TRBV10-3 and TRBJ2-1, with TRBD2 identical over 8 bases. After removal of 8 bases from V and 5 bases from J, the junction contained 11 bases not matched to a gene. This CDR3 spans 15 amino acids. Germline V CDR1 and CDR2: ENHRY, SYGVKD. CDR3 DNA: TGTGCCATCGGGTTTGGGACTAGGATACACAATGAGCAGTTCTTC. This sequence encodes CAIGFGTRIHNEQFF.

The DNA of the CDR3 is TGTGCCAGCTCCGCGGTCCCACTCGGGGAGCTGTTTTTT. It encodes CASSAVPLGELFF. The V and J genes are TRBV18 and TRBJ2-2; the D is unclear. The germline V gene has CDR1 KGHSH and CDR2 LQKENI. This CDR3 region has 13 residues. V lost 6 bases and J lost 7, with 12 bases in between.

The rearrangement uses TRBV30 and TRBJ2-1; TRBD2 matches at 9 bases. V gave up 7 bases and J gave up 9 bases; unmatched junction bases: 10. There are 13 residues in the CDR3. Germline CDR1 is GTSNPN and CDR2 is SVGIG (reference sequence). The CDR3 spells CAYQPGTSSEQFF. CDR3 coding DNA: TGTGCCTACCAACCCGGGACTAGCAGTGAGCAGTTCTTC.

The chain couples TRBV6-6 to TRBJ1-5; D unresolved. The CDR3 runs to 13 residues. Germline loops: CDR1 MNHNY, CDR2 SVGAGI (reference sequence). V lost 10 bases and J 1 base, leaving 11 bases between the germline ends. The CDR3 region has the DNA TGTGCCATCCGCGAGGCGAGCAATCAGCCCCAGCATTTT. Amino acids: CAIREASNQPQHF.

The V gene is TRBV10-3, the J gene TRBJ1-5, with a tentative D call TRBD1 (5 bases). The CDR3 loop spans 14 amino acids. Germline V gene data show CDR1 as ENHRY and CDR2 as SYGVKD. Trimming stripped 4 bases from V and 5 bases from J, with 12 bases between. CDR3 loop: CAISGGYSDQPQHF. DNA for the CDR3: TGTGCCATCAGTGGGGGGTATTCGGATCAGCCCCAGCATTTT.